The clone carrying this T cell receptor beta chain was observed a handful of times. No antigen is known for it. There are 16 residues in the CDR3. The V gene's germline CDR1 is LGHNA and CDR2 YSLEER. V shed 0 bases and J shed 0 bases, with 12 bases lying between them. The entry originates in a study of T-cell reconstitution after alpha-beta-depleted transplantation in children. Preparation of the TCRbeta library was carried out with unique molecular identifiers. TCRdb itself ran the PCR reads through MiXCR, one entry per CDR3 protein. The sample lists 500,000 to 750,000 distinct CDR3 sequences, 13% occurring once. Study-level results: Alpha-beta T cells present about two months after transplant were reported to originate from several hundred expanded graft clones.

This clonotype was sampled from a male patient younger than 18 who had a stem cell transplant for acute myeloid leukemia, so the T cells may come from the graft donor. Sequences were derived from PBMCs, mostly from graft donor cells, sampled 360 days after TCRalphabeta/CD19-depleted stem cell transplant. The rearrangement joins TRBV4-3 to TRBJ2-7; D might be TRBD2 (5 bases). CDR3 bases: TGCGCCAGCAGCCAAGATCGAGCGGTTTCCTCCTACGAGCAGTACTTC. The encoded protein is CASSQDRAVSSYEQYF.